The 24 T cell receptor beta chains below all came from one sample that was sequenced in a study of T cells after posttransplantation cyclophosphamide. The assay was immunoSEQ multiplex PCR, and TCRdb's table has in-frame clones only and misses some. Of 25,000 to 35,000 clones in the sample, around 90% are singletons; the top ten hold about 16%. Sample: PBMCs. The receptors come from a woman in her 40s with a blood cancer, CMV-positive, and with a related stem cell donor.

This clone was seen more than once but under ten times. The gene calls are TRBV5-1 and TRBJ1-4; D unclear. This CDR3 is 13 amino acids long. Trimming cost V 5 bases and J 4 bases, with 9 bases left between them. CDR1 and CDR2 (germline): SGHRS, YFSETQ. The CDR3 is CASRPGSNEKLFF. The CDR3 nucleotides read TGCGCCAGCAGGCCCGGGAGTAATGAAAAACTGTTTTTT.

This clone was recorded once. The CDR3 nucleotides read TGTGCCAGCAGTCCAACAGGGAGGGGATCAAGAGGCTACACCTTC. Translated, it gives CASSPTGRGSRGYTF. This chain links TRBV6-1 with TRBJ1-2, with D maybe TRBD1 (6 bases). Trimming shortened V by 5 bases and J by 8 bases, and 21 bases separated the two germline ends. Germline assignment: CDR1 MNHNS and CDR2 SASEGT. This CDR3 is 15 amino acids long.

The J gene is TRBJ1-1, the V gene TRBV7-9, with 10 bases fitting TRBD1. CDR1 and CDR2 from the germline V gene are SEHNR and FQNEAQ (reference sequence). J lost 2 bases, V lost 4 bases, and 7 bases had no gene match. The CDR3 is 16 residues long. Here the CDR3 reads CASSSAGTGVNTEAFF. In nucleotides, the CDR3 is TGTGCCAGCAGCTCAGCCGGGACAGGGGTTAACACTGAAGCTTTCTTT.

On this clone: The junction departs from germline at one end; a sequencing error may be responsible. In DNA form, the CDR3 reads TGTGCCAGCAGCTCCAGAACTAGCGGGGCTTACAGTGAGCAGTTCTTC. It translates to CASSSRTSGAYSEQFF. V is TRBV7-2 and J is TRBJ2-1, with TRBD2 matching over 10 bases. The CDR3 totals 16 residues. CDR1 and CDR2 from the germline V gene are SGHTA and FQGNSA.

The V gene is TRBV18, the J gene TRBJ2-5; 10 bases line up with TRBD2. J was trimmed by 5 bases and V by 2 bases; bases with no gene match: 5. Germline loops: CDR1 KGHSH, CDR2 LQKENI. The CDR3 runs 15 residues. DNA of the CDR3: TGTGCCAGCTCACCAAAGCGGGGGGGCCTGGAGACCCAGTACTTC. This gives the protein CASSPKRGGLETQYF.

This chain joins TRBV28 and TRBJ1-3; TRBD1 aligns across 7 bases. Germline lookup yields CDR1 MDHEN and CDR2 SYDVKM. The CDR3 extends over 16 amino acids. V was clipped by 2 bases and J by 3 bases; unmatched bases: 7. CDR3 DNA sequence: TGTGCCAGCAGTTTACCACAGGGGAGTAGTGGAAACACCATATATTTT. It codes for CASSLPQGSSGNTIYF. Complete variable domain (other parts from reference TRBV28 and TRBJ1-3): DVKVTQSSRYLVKRTGEKVFLECVQDMDHENMFWYRQDPGLGLRLIYFSYDVKMKEKGDIPEGYSVSREKKERFSLILESASTNQTSMYLCASSLPQGSSGNTIYFGEGSWLTVV.

The chain joins TRBV4-2 to TRBJ1-1; 9 bases agree with TRBD1. The length of the CDR3 is 15 residues. Trimming at V came to 4 bases and at J to 8 bases, leaving 11 bases not matched to a gene. Germline CDR1 and CDR2: LGHNA and YNFKEQ. CDR3 in DNA: TGTGCCAGCAGCCTTGGGACAGGGCGAGCAGCGGAAGCTTTCTTT. Translating it yields CASSLGTGRAAEAFF.

J is TRBJ1-2 and V is TRBV6-6; TRBD1 matches at 7 bases. J lost 6 bases, V lost 8 bases, and 9 bases had no gene match. CDR1 is MNHNY and CDR2 is SVGAGI in the germline V gene (reference sequence). The CDR3 spans 13 residues. The CDR3 region is CASFPRGLDGYTF. CDR3 DNA sequence: TGTGCCAGCTTCCCGAGGGGGCTAGATGGCTACACCTTC.

CDR3 residues: CASSLGPLKKRGTGELFF. Here the CDR3 DNA reads TGTGCCAGCAGCTTAGGCCCCCTGAAAAAGCGGGGAACCGGGGAGCTGTTTTTT. V is TRBV7-9 and J is TRBJ2-2, with 7 bases identical to TRBD2. This CDR3 comprises 18 residues. Losses at the gene ends were 1 base for V and 5 bases for J; bases not matched to a gene: 13. Germline V gene data show CDR1 as SEHNR and CDR2 as FQNEAQ (reference sequence).

The rearrangement joins TRBV19 to TRBJ1-2; the match to TRBD1 covers 7 bases. The CDR3 spans 14 residues. Germline CDR1 is LNHDA and CDR2 is SQIVND (reference sequence). V lost 5 bases and J lost 4; bases outside the gene matches: 7. The CDR3 region has the DNA TGTGCCAGTAGTGCCACGGGACAGCTCTATGGCTACACCTTC. Translation gives CASSATGQLYGYTF.

The J gene is TRBJ1-2, the V gene TRBV4-3; 7 bases align to TRBD1. The CDR3 spans 16 residues. Germline CDR1 and CDR2: LGHNA and YSLEER. J lost 5 bases, V lost 0 bases, and 9 bases had no gene match. The CDR3 protein is CASSQDATGLGYGYTF. The CDR3, as DNA: TGCGCCAGCAGCCAAGATGCGACAGGGCTGGGGTATGGCTACACCTTC.

This rearrangement joins TRBV7-9 to TRBJ2-3; TRBD2 matches 10 bases. Germline assignment: CDR1 SEHNR and CDR2 FQNEAQ (reference sequence). The CDR3 has 16 amino acids. Trimming removed 1 base from V and 4 bases from J; junction bases left unmatched: 5. The CDR3 spells CASSLEAGGRADTQYF. The DNA for the CDR3 is TGTGCCAGCAGCTTAGAAGCGGGGGGGCGTGCAGATACGCAGTATTTT.

This clone was found once. V and J are TRBV7-8 and TRBJ1-6; weak D call: TRBD1 (5 bases). The V gene lost 0 bases and the J gene lost 2 bases, with 11 bases spanning the gap. The CDR3 consists of 17 residues. The germline V gene encodes CDR1 SGHVS and CDR2 FQNEAQ. The CDR3 loop reads CASSLAGRGTYNSPLHF. In nucleotides, the CDR3 is TGTGCCAGCAGCTTAGCGGGGAGGGGTACCTATAATTCACCCCTCCACTTT.

In DNA, the CDR3 is TGTGCCAGCAGTACTCGGGGGTACACTGAAGCTTTCTTT. Its protein is CASSTRGYTEAFF. V gene TRBV9 combines with J gene TRBJ1-1; weak D call: TRBD1 (5 bases). This CDR3 comprises 13 residues. The V and J ends lost 5 bases and 3 bases respectively, with 11 bases between them. Germline assignment: CDR1 SGDLS and CDR2 YYNGEE. Together with reference TRBV9 and TRBJ1-1, the CDR3 gives the full variable domain: DSGVTQTPKHLITATGQRVTLRCSPRSGDLSVYWYQQSLDQGLQFLIQYYNGEERAKGNILERFSAQQFPDLHSELNLSSLELGDSALYFCASSTRGYTEAFFGQGTRLTVV.

This chain links TRBV7-8 with TRBJ2-7, with 8 positions matching TRBD1. The CDR3 length is 16 residues. Looked up from germline, CDR1 is SGHVS and CDR2 is FQNEAQ. V lost 5 bases, J lost 0 bases, and 9 bases stayed unmatched. CDR3 DNA: TGTGCCAGCAGCAGGCTTCTGACAGGGGCCTCCTACGAGCAGTACTTC. The encoded protein is CASSRLLTGASYEQYF.

The chain recombines TRBV25-1 with TRBJ2-7; D is possibly TRBD1 (5 bases). This CDR3 region has 13 residues. CDR1 MGHDK and CDR2 SYGVNS come from the germline V gene. V was clipped by 5 bases and J by 3 bases, with 11 bases between them. The CDR3 DNA follows: TGTGCCAGCAGTCCCAGGGTATTCTACGAGCAGTACTTC. Protein product: CASSPRVFYEQYF.

V and J are TRBV9 and TRBJ1-3; D uncertain. Germline V gene lookup returns CDR1 SGDLS and CDR2 YYNGEE. Trimming removed 4 bases at V and 0 bases at J, with 11 bases between. The CDR3 length is 15 residues. CDR3 residues: CASSPRGGSGNTIYF. DNA of the CDR3: TGTGCCAGCAGCCCCCGAGGAGGCTCTGGAAACACCATATATTTT.

The genes are TRBV19 and TRBJ1-6; 7 bases are shared with TRBD1. The CDR3 contains 15 residues. J gave up 7 bases and V 4 bases, and 7 bases lay outside the gene matches. CDR1 is LNHDA and CDR2 is SQIVND in the germline V gene (reference sequence). CDR3 DNA sequence: TGTGCCAGTAGTACCTTGACAGGGATGAATTCACCCCTCCACTTT. It yields the protein CASSTLTGMNSPLHF.

The chain links TRBV28 to TRBJ1-2, with D possibly being TRBD1 (5 bases). This CDR3 region has 12 residues. Germline V gene data show CDR1 as MDHEN and CDR2 as SYDVKM. V gave up 6 bases and J gave up 4 bases, with 9 bases separating them. The CDR3 coding sequence is TGTGCCAGCAGAATTCAGGGCTATGGCTACACCTTC. Protein product: CASRIQGYGYTF.

Only a few counts were recorded for this clone. The chain employs TRBV5-1 and TRBJ1-2; D is possibly TRBD1 (6 bases). The CDR3 totals 14 residues. CDR1 and CDR2 (germline): SGHRS, YFSETQ. Trimming shortened V by 10 bases and J by 0 bases, and 16 bases separated the two germline ends. The CDR3 DNA follows: TGCGCCTCCCGGGGGGCAGGGCCTAACTATGGCTACACCTTC. Protein sequence: CASRGAGPNYGYTF.

This clone has only one observation. This chain uses TRBV7-3 with TRBJ1-1; D might be TRBD1 (5 bases). The CDR3 spans 15 residues. V gave up 6 bases and J gave up 1 base, with 15 bases separating them. CDR1 and CDR2 (germline): SGHTA, FQGTGA. CDR3 amino acids: CASRWAGDPNTEAFF. The CDR3 bases are TGTGCCAGCAGATGGGCGGGGGATCCGAACACTGAAGCTTTCTTT.

This chain uses TRBV4-3 with TRBJ2-5, with a tentative D call TRBD2 (6 bases). Looked up from germline, CDR1 is LGHNA and CDR2 is YSLEER. V lost 1 base and J lost 7, with 22 bases in between. The CDR3 is made up of 17 amino acids. The CDR3 is CASSQGRVRSGEMTQYF. The CDR3 nucleotides are TGCGCCAGCAGCCAAGGGAGGGTCCGGTCGGGGGAGATGACCCAGTACTTC.

Only a few counts were recorded for this clone. This rearrangement joins TRBV19 to TRBJ1-5, with D unresolved. V was cut by 7 bases and J by 4 bases, with 14 bases left in between. Per germline, CDR1 LNHDA and CDR2 SQIVND (reference sequence). There are 14 residues in the CDR3. As DNA, the CDR3 is TGTGCCAGTAATGGGCCTCGATTTAATCAGCCCCAGCATTTT. Amino acids: CASNGPRFNQPQHF.

This chain joins TRBV19 and TRBJ2-3; 14 bases agree with TRBD2. J gave up 2 bases and V 5 bases, and 12 bases lay outside the gene matches. The CDR3 loop spans 19 amino acids. CDR1 is LNHDA and CDR2 is SQIVND in the germline V gene (reference sequence). The CDR3 reads CASSATSGGALRSTDTQYF. The CDR3 DNA reads TGTGCCAGTAGTGCGACTAGCGGGGGGGCCCTGAGGTCCACAGATACGCAGTATTTT.